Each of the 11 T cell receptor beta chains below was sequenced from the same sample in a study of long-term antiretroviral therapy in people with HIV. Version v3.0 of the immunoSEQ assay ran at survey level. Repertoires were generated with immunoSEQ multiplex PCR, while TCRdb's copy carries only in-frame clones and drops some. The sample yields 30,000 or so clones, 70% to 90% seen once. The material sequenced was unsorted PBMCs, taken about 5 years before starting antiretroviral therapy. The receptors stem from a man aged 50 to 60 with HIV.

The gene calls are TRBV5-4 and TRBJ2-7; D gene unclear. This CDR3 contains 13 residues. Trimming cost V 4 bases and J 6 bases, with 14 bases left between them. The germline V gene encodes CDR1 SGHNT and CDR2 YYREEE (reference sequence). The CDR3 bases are TGTGCCAGCAGCCAACTTACAGTTGGCGAGCAGTACTTC. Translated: CASSQLTVGEQYF.

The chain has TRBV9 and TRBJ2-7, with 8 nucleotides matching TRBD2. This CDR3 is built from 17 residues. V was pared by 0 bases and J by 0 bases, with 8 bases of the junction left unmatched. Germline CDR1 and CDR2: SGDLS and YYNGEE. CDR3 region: CASSVGKAGAYSYEQYF. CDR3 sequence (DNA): TGTGCCAGCAGCGTAGGGAAAGCGGGGGCCTACTCCTACGAGCAGTACTTC.

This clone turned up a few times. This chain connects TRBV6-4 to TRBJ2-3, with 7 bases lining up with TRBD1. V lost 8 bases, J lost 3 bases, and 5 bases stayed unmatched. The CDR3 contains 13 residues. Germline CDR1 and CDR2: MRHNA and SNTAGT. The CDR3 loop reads CASAGTETDTQYF. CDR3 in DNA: TGTGCCAGCGCCGGGACAGAGACAGATACGCAGTATTTT.

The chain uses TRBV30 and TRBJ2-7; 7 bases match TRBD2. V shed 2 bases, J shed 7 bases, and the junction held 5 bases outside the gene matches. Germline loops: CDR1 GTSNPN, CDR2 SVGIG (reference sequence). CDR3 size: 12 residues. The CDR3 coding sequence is TGTGCCTGGAGTTCCCTTAGCGGGGAGCAGTACTTC. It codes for CAWSSLSGEQYF.

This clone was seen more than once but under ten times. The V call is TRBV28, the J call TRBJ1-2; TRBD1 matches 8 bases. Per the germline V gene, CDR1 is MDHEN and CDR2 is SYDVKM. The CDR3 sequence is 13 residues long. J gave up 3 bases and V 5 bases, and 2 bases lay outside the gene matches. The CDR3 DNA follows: TGTGCCAGCAGTCCGGGACAGGACTATGGCTACACCTTC. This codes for CASSPGQDYGYTF.

CDR3 amino acids: CASSALAGVTETQYF. The DNA of the CDR3 is TGTGCCAGCAGCGCACTAGCGGGGGTGACGGAGACCCAGTACTTC. This sequence joins TRBV9 and TRBJ2-5; 11 bases are a match to TRBD2. The CDR3 is made up of 15 amino acids. Per the germline V gene, CDR1 is SGDLS and CDR2 is YYNGEE. Trimming took 3 bases from V and 5 from J; bases not matched to a gene: 6. Filled out from reference TRBV9 and TRBJ2-5, the complete variable domain reads DSGVTQTPKHLITATGQRVTLRCSPRSGDLSVYWYQQSLDQGLQFLIQYYNGEERAKGNILERFSAQQFPDLHSELNLSSLELGDSALYFCASSALAGVTETQYFGPGTRLLVL.

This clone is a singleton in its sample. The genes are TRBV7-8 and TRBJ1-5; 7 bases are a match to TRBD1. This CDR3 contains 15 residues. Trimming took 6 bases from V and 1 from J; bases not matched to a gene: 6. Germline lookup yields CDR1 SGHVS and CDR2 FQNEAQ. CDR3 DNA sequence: TGTGCCAGCAGTCGCACAGGGGTGAGCAATCAGCCCCAGCATTTT. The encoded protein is CASSRTGVSNQPQHF.

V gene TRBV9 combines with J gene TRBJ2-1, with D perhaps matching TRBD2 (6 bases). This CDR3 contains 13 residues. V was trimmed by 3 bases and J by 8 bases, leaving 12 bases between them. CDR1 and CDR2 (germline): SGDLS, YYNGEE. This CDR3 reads CASSGGDSDEQFF. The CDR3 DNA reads TGTGCCAGCAGCGGGGGGGATTCCGATGAGCAGTTCTTC. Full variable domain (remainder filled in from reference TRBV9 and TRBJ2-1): DSGVTQTPKHLITATGQRVTLRCSPRSGDLSVYWYQQSLDQGLQFLIQYYNGEERAKGNILERFSAQQFPDLHSELNLSSLELGDSALYFCASSGGDSDEQFFGPGTRLTVL.

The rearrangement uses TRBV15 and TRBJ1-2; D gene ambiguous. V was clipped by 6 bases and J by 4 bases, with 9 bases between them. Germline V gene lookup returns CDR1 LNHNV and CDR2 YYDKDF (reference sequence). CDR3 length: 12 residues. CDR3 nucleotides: TGTGCCACCAGTGAGATTAGCTATGGCTACACCTTC. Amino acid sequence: CATSEISYGYTF.

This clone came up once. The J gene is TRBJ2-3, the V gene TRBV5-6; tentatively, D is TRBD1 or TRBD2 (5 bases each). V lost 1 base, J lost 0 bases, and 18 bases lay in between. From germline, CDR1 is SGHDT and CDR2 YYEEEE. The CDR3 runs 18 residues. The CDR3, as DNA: TGTGCCAGCAGCTTGCCCTCGGGACGTATGTATAGCACAGATACGCAGTATTTT. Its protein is CASSLPSGRMYSTDTQYF.

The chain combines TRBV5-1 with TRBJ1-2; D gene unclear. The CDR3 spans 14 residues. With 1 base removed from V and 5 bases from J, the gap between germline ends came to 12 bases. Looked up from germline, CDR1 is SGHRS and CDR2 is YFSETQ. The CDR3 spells CASSLWAASYGYTF. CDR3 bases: TGCGCCAGCAGCTTGTGGGCGGCCTCATATGGCTACACCTTC.